The 31 T cell receptor beta chains listed next were all sequenced from one sample in a study of shared clonotypes between healthy human individuals. Data came from immunoSEQ multiplex PCR; TCRdb stores just in-frame clones and leaves some out. The table records some 1 million clones, approximately 76% of them present only once. Sequences were obtained from memory CD4+ T cells sorted from blood. As for subset: CD45RA-negative fraction. The receptors shown here come from a young man in good health.

The chain links TRBV29-1 to TRBJ1-2; D call uncertain. The V gene's germline CDR1 is SQVTM and CDR2 ANQGSEA. The CDR3 runs 14 residues. The V gene lost 7 bases and the J gene lost 6 bases, with 21 bases spanning the gap. The CDR3 protein is CSAQPGSSSHGYTF. In nucleotides, the CDR3 is TGCAGCGCCCAACCGGGATCCTCCAGCCATGGCTACACCTTC.

The gene calls are TRBV6-1 and TRBJ1-1; D is uncertain. The germline V gene has CDR1 MNHNS and CDR2 SASEGT. Trimming removed 10 bases from V and 0 bases from J, with 15 bases in between. The CDR3 contains 14 residues. The CDR3: CATTDVLMNTEAFF. In DNA form, the CDR3 reads TGTGCCACTACAGATGTGCTCATGAACACTGAAGCTTTCTTT.

This chain connects TRBV27 to TRBJ1-6; tentative D call: TRBD1 (5 bases). V gave up 0 bases and J gave up 2 bases, with 17 bases separating them. Germline V lookup: CDR1 MNHEY, CDR2 SMNVEV (reference sequence). The CDR3 consists of 19 residues. CDR3 amino acids: CASSLSPGLTTAYNSPLHF. The CDR3 DNA reads TGTGCCAGCAGTTTATCCCCGGGACTAACGACGGCCTATAATTCACCCCTCCACTTT.

This chain links TRBV5-1 with TRBJ1-2; D gene ambiguous. From germline, CDR1 is SGHRS and CDR2 YFSETQ. The CDR3 is made up of 14 amino acids. V was clipped by 5 bases and J by 0 bases, with 11 bases between them. DNA for the CDR3: TGCGCCAGCAGTGAAGACATAACTAACTATGGCTACACCTTC. As protein: CASSEDITNYGYTF.

The chain couples TRBV7-2 to TRBJ2-7, with no clear D. The CDR3 is made up of 16 amino acids. Trimming shortened V by 0 bases and J by 2 bases, and 14 bases separated the two germline ends. The germline V gene has CDR1 SGHTA and CDR2 FQGNSA. The CDR3 here is CASSLAFSGTPYEQYF. The CDR3 nucleotides are TGTGCCAGCAGCTTAGCGTTTTCGGGCACCCCCTACGAGCAGTACTTC.

The V and J genes are TRBV7-3 and TRBJ2-6; D gene uncertain. CDR1 is SGHTA, CDR2 FQGTGA, per germline. The ends were cut back, 5 bases at V and 6 bases at J, with 11 bases in the middle. This CDR3 comprises 14 residues. CDR3 protein: CASSLGIAANVLTF. The CDR3 nucleotides are TGTGCCAGCAGCCTAGGTATTGCGGCCAACGTCCTGACTTTC.

With regard to this clone: Other nucleotide sequences in the sample specify the same CDR3. The chain couples TRBV10-3 to TRBJ2-3; D is unclear. The CDR3 runs 12 residues. Trimming removed 3 bases at V and 1 base at J, with 2 bases between. Germline loops: CDR1 ENHRY, CDR2 SYGVKD. CDR3 DNA sequence: TGTGCCATCAGTGATGGCACAGATACGCAGTATTTT. Its protein product is CAISDGTDTQYF.

This chain connects TRBV5-1 to TRBJ2-1; weak D call: TRBD2 (6 bases). Germline V gives CDR1 SGHRS, CDR2 YFSETQ. The CDR3 totals 15 residues. Trimming cost V 2 bases and J 0 bases, with 9 bases left between them. In DNA, the CDR3 is TGCGCCAGCAGCTTACTCGGGAGCTCCTACAATGAGCAGTTCTTC. Protein sequence: CASSLLGSSYNEQFF.

The table lists this clone with a few counts. J is TRBJ2-7 and V is TRBV6-6; TRBD2 is a possible D gene (6 bases). Trimming removed 6 bases from V and 2 bases from J, with 14 bases in between. CDR3 length: 14 amino acids. From germline, CDR1 is MNHNY and CDR2 SVGAGI (reference sequence). The CDR3 bases are TGTGCCAGCAGGCAAGGCGGAGGGACCTACGAGCAGTACTTC. Translation gives CASRQGGGTYEQYF.

J is TRBJ2-2 and V is TRBV6-1, with D perhaps TRBD1 (5 bases). From germline, CDR1 is MNHNS and CDR2 SASEGT. The CDR3 covers 11 residues. Trimming removed 6 bases at V and 6 bases at J, with 5 bases between. Here the CDR3 DNA reads TGTGCCAGCAGACAGGCCGGGGAGCTGTTTTTT. Amino acids: CASRQAGELFF.

CDR3 in DNA: TGTGCCAGCAGCTTAGGGGGACTAGGGGCCTACGAGCAGTACTTC. Amino acid sequence: CASSLGGLGAYEQYF. V is TRBV7-2 and J is TRBJ2-7; 8 bases are shared with TRBD2. J gave up 2 bases and V 1 base, and 4 bases lay outside the gene matches. Germline lookup yields CDR1 SGHTA and CDR2 FQGNSA. The CDR3 contains 15 residues.

The V gene is TRBV14, the J gene TRBJ1-6; D gene uncertain. This CDR3 region has 12 residues. The V gene's germline CDR1 is SGHDN and CDR2 FVKESK. The V end was cut by 6 bases, the J end by 7 bases, with 7 bases between. The CDR3 DNA follows: TGTGCCAGCAGACAAAACAATTCACCCCTCCACTTT. Its protein is CASRQNNSPLHF.

The V call is TRBV2, the J call TRBJ1-5, with unresolved D. This CDR3 is built from 14 residues. V was trimmed by 5 bases and J by 4 bases, leaving 12 bases between them. The germline CDR1 and CDR2 sequences are SNHLY and FYNNEI. CDR3 sequence: CASSPTGKNQPQHF. The CDR3 DNA is TGTGCCAGCAGTCCCACCGGGAAAAATCAGCCCCAGCATTTT.

The V call is TRBV27, the J call TRBJ1-5, with D tentatively TRBD1 (6 bases). Germline values: CDR1 MNHEY, CDR2 SMNVEV (reference sequence). V dropped 0 bases and J dropped 3 bases, with 15 bases sitting between them. The CDR3 consists of 17 residues. The CDR3 loop is CASSLSWGGVFNQPQHF. The CDR3 DNA follows: TGTGCCAGCAGTTTATCATGGGGGGGCGTGTTCAATCAGCCCCAGCATTTT.

V is TRBV9 and J is TRBJ2-5; D may correspond to TRBD1 or TRBD2 (5 bases each). Germline values: CDR1 SGDLS, CDR2 YYNGEE. V shed 0 bases and J shed 0 bases, with 6 bases lying between them. The CDR3 length is 14 residues. The CDR3 DNA reads TGTGCCAGCAGCGTAGGGGGGTACCAAGAGACCCAGTACTTC. It translates to CASSVGGYQETQYF.

The J gene is TRBJ1-2, the V gene TRBV10-1; D may be TRBD1 (5 bases). Germline CDR1 reads WNHNN; CDR2 reads SYGVQD (reference sequence). The V gene lost 0 bases and the J gene lost 4 bases, with 9 bases spanning the gap. This CDR3 spans 14 amino acids. The CDR3 DNA reads as TGCGCCAGCAGTGAGTCAGGGACGCCCTATGGCTACACCTTC. Encoded protein: CASSESGTPYGYTF.

The gene calls are TRBV30 and TRBJ2-1, with 15 nucleotides matching TRBD2. Unmatched junction bases numbered 5, after V lost 1 base and J lost 7 bases. This CDR3 comprises 16 residues. Germline V lookup: CDR1 GTSNPN, CDR2 SVGIG (reference sequence). This CDR3 is CAWSAAGTSGRNEQFF. The CDR3 DNA reads as TGTGCCTGGAGTGCGGCCGGGACTAGCGGGAGGAATGAGCAGTTCTTC.

The chain uses TRBV6-1 and TRBJ2-1, with D tentatively TRBD2 (6 bases). CDR3 length: 15 residues. Germline V CDR1 and CDR2: MNHNS, SASEGT. The germline V and J ends were trimmed by 6 bases and 10 bases, with 22 bases remaining between them. CDR3 residues: CASRPGTSSRSEQFF. CDR3 coding DNA: TGTGCCAGCAGACCCGGGACTTCCTCCCGGTCGGAGCAGTTCTTC.

This clone was seen only once. The gene calls are TRBV30 and TRBJ2-2, with 10 bases that match TRBD2. The CDR3 extends over 14 amino acids. CDR1 GTSNPN and CDR2 SVGIG come from the germline V gene (reference sequence). The V and J ends lost 3 bases and 6 bases, in that order; junction bases with no gene match: 4. The CDR3 coding sequence is TGTGCCTGGAGCTCTAGCGGGGGCTCCGGGGAGCTGTTTTTT. Its protein is CAWSSSGGSGELFF. The full variable domain, rest sourced from reference TRBV30 and TRBJ2-2, is SQTIHQWPATLVQPVGSPLSLECTVEGTSNPNLYWYRQAAGRGLQLLFYSVGIGQISSEVPQNLSASRPQDRQFILSSKKLLLSDSGFYLCAWSSSGGSGELFFGEGSRLTVL.

The rearrangement links TRBV6-1 to TRBJ1-1; 10 bases line up with TRBD1. CDR1 and CDR2 from the germline V gene are MNHNS and SASEGT. The CDR3 has 14 residues. The V and J ends lost 10 bases and 0 bases, in that order; junction bases with no gene match: 5. The CDR3: CATIDRGLNTEAFF. In DNA form, the CDR3 reads TGTGCCACTATAGACAGGGGGCTGAACACTGAAGCTTTCTTT.

The chain has TRBV6-1 and TRBJ2-3, with TRBD1 matching over 8 bases. J gave up 2 bases and V 10 bases, and 11 bases lay outside the gene matches. This CDR3 is built from 15 residues. Germline CDR1 is MNHNS and CDR2 is SASEGT. In DNA form, the CDR3 reads TGTGCCACCGACAGGGGACGTGAAACCACAGATACGCAGTATTTT. Translated: CATDRGRETTDTQYF.

This clone was seen a handful of times. Other DNA sequences of this sample code for an identical CDR3. V usage is TRBV7-9 and J usage is TRBJ1-1; maybe TRBD1 (6 bases). Germline V gives CDR1 SEHNR, CDR2 FQNEAQ (reference sequence). The CDR3 loop spans 15 amino acids. V lost 5 bases and J lost 2, with 15 bases in between. The CDR3 is CASSPRGGGNTEAFF. The CDR3 coding sequence is TGTGCCAGCAGCCCCCGGGGAGGGGGAAACACTGAAGCTTTCTTT.

This clone was seen only a few times. This chain connects TRBV9 to TRBJ2-2; 7 nucleotides match TRBD2. Germline assignment: CDR1 SGDLS and CDR2 YYNGEE. The ends lost 0 bases at V and 4 bases at J; junction bases unmatched: 15. This CDR3 contains 19 residues. CDR3 nucleotides: TGTGCCAGCAGCGTAGGAAGAACCGTGGCAGGGAGGGTCACCGGGGAGCTGTTTTTT. It yields the protein CASSVGRTVAGRVTGELFF.

Concerning this clone itself: Other DNA sequences within the sample encode an identical CDR3. The chain is built from TRBV5-1 and TRBJ2-3, with D maybe TRBD1 (6 bases). The CDR3 totals 15 residues. CDR1 is SGHRS, CDR2 YFSETQ, per germline. V gave up 1 base and J gave up 4 bases, with 13 bases separating them. The CDR3 loop reads CASSLKGGQADTQYF. The CDR3 nucleotides read TGCGCCAGCAGCTTGAAAGGGGGACAAGCAGATACGCAGTATTTT.

The chain couples TRBV30 to TRBJ2-2, with a tentative D call TRBD2 (6 bases). From germline, CDR1 is GTSNPN and CDR2 SVGIG (reference sequence). The CDR3 totals 14 residues. The germline V and J ends were trimmed by 5 bases and 1 base, with 11 bases remaining between them. The CDR3 bases are TGTGCCTGGGCGGGAAAACGGAACACCGGGGAGCTGTTTTTT. Translation gives CAWAGKRNTGELFF.

The chain couples TRBV4-3 to TRBJ1-2; tentative D call: TRBD1 (6 bases). V was clipped by 0 bases and J by 8 bases, with 16 bases between them. The germline V gene has CDR1 LGHNA and CDR2 YSLEER. The length of the CDR3 is 15 residues. This CDR3 is CASSQDRRGGVGYTF. The CDR3 DNA reads as TGCGCCAGCAGCCAAGATCGACGGGGGGGCGTAGGCTACACCTTC.

The chain combines TRBV28 with TRBJ1-2; 7 bases agree with TRBD1. Trimming removed 7 bases from V and 4 bases from J; junction bases left unmatched: 6. The CDR3 contains 13 residues. CDR1 is MDHEN and CDR2 is SYDVKM in the germline V gene. The CDR3 DNA follows: TGTGCCAGCAACGGGGACAGCTCCTATGGCTACACCTTC. Its translation is CASNGDSSYGYTF.

This clone was found once. The chain joins TRBV4-1 to TRBJ1-1; 12 bases agree with TRBD1. This CDR3 contains 15 residues. The junction had 1 base not matched to a gene; V was cut back by 4 bases and J by 1 base. In germline, CDR1 is MGHRA, CDR2 YSYEKL. The CDR3 region has the DNA TGCGCCAGCAGCCTGGGACAGGGGGCGAACACTGAAGCTTTCTTT. Amino acids: CASSLGQGANTEAFF.

This clone was observed a handful of times. The chain joins TRBV5-1 to TRBJ2-3; D remains ambiguous. The V and J ends lost 5 bases and 2 bases respectively, with 18 bases between them. CDR1 and CDR2 (germline): SGHRS, YFSETQ. The CDR3 consists of 16 residues. The CDR3, as DNA: TGCGCCAGCAGTGAGACCGTTGTTAGGGTCACAGATACGCAGTATTTT. It yields the protein CASSETVVRVTDTQYF.

The CDR3 DNA follows: TGTGCCAGCAGCAGAGGGACAGGGGCAAGAGGCTACACCTTC. Protein sequence: CASSRGTGARGYTF. J is TRBJ1-2 and V is TRBV7-2; 10 nucleotides agree with TRBD1. This CDR3 has 14 residues. The V segment lost 5 bases and the J segment 8 bases; nucleotides outside the gene matches: 8. Germline assignment: CDR1 SGHTA and CDR2 FQGNSA.

This clone was seen just once. The chain couples TRBV13 to TRBJ2-7, with D possibly matching TRBD2 (5 bases). The CDR3 totals 17 residues. V was cut by 5 bases and J by 0 bases, with 20 bases left in between. The germline CDR1 and CDR2 sequences are PRHDT and FYEKMQ (reference sequence). CDR3 sequence reads: CASSSLSGGPVSYEQYF. As DNA, the CDR3 is TGTGCCAGCAGCAGCCTATCAGGCGGGCCTGTCTCCTACGAGCAGTACTTC.